These 13 T cell receptor beta chains were sequenced from one sample in a study of cytomegalovirus exposure and HLA in healthy donors. Both 60 Vbeta primers and 13 Jbeta primers went into the PCR. The assay was immunoSEQ multiplex PCR, and TCRdb's table has in-frame clones only and misses some. The table includes some 220,000 clones, 78% detected once. The specimen was PBMCs. The receptors originated from a boy aged 5 to 17 in good health and CMV-seronegative.

This clone came up once. The gene calls are TRBV9 and TRBJ1-2; D unresolved. Germline CDR1 SGDLS, CDR2 YYNGEE. This CDR3 has 13 amino acids. V was cut by 4 bases and J by 9 bases, with 16 bases left in between. CDR3 protein: CASSPHEERSYTF. In DNA, the CDR3 is TGTGCCAGCAGCCCCCATGAGGAGAGAAGCTACACCTTC.

The V and J genes are TRBV6-1 and TRBJ2-7, with 9 bases matching TRBD2. The CDR3 runs to 15 residues. J lost 6 bases, V lost 10 bases, and 16 bases had no gene match. Germline CDR1 is MNHNS and CDR2 is SASEGT. CDR3 DNA: TGTGCCACCATTCCGCTAAGCGGGAGGATATCCGAGCAGTACTTC. It translates to CATIPLSGRISEQYF.

The gene calls are TRBV6-1 and TRBJ2-7; possible D gene TRBD1, 5 bases. Germline-derived CDR1 and CDR2 are MNHNS and SASEGT. Deletions cut 2 bases from V and 6 bases from J, with 11 bases between. The CDR3 covers 13 residues. The DNA of the CDR3 is TGTGCCAGCAGTGAACAGGGTCATCGCGAGCAGTACTTC. This encodes CASSEQGHREQYF.

This clone showed up just once. The V and J genes are TRBV7-2 and TRBJ2-1, with 10 bases aligning to TRBD2. CDR3 length equals 15 residues. Unmatched junction bases numbered 3, after V lost 3 bases and J lost 4 bases. The germline V gene encodes CDR1 SGHTA and CDR2 FQGNSA. CDR3 residues: CASSFTSGVYNEQFF. The CDR3 DNA reads TGTGCCAGCAGCTTCACTAGCGGGGTTTACAATGAGCAGTTCTTC.

The chain has TRBV4-1 and TRBJ2-7, with a tentative D call TRBD1 (7 bases). The CDR3 extends over 14 amino acids. Trimming cost V 4 bases and J 2 bases, with 12 bases left between them. CDR1 is MGHRA and CDR2 is YSYEKL in the germline V gene. The CDR3 DNA follows: TGCGCCAGCAGCCTTCCAGGGGGGACCTACGAGCAGTACTTC. Residues: CASSLPGGTYEQYF.

V and J are TRBV27 and TRBJ2-1; D ambiguous. V was cut by 3 bases and J by 6 bases, with 3 bases left in between. The CDR3 runs 11 residues. Germline CDR1 is MNHEY and CDR2 is SMNVEV (reference sequence). CDR3 residues: CASSFSNEQFF. CDR3 bases: TGTGCCAGCAGTTTCTCCAATGAGCAGTTCTTC.

The CDR3 is CASRQLTGSEDGYTF. CDR3 nucleotide sequence: TGTGCCAGCAGACAGTTGACAGGGTCGGAGGATGGCTACACCTTC. The chain carries TRBV4-2 and TRBJ1-2; the match to TRBD1 covers 7 bases. The CDR3 sequence is 15 residues long. The germline CDR1 and CDR2 sequences are LGHNA and YNFKEQ. Trimming took 6 bases from V and 6 from J; bases not matched to a gene: 13.

The V call is TRBV5-8, the J call TRBJ1-2, with D possibly being TRBD1 (6 bases). CDR1 is SGHTS, CDR2 YDEGEE, per germline. The V end lost 5 bases, the J end lost 6 bases, and 14 bases lay between the germline ends. The CDR3 sequence is 13 residues long. CDR3 amino acids: CASSYRAGDGYTF. DNA of the CDR3: TGTGCCAGCAGTTACAGGGCCGGGGATGGCTACACCTTC.

In DNA form, the CDR3 reads TGTGCCATCAGTGCTGGGGGCCTTCTGAACACTGAAGCTTTCTTT. Its protein is CAISAGGLLNTEAFF. The V and J genes are TRBV10-3 and TRBJ1-1, with D possibly TRBD1 on 6 matching bases. V shed 4 bases and J shed 0 bases, with 12 bases lying between them. Per germline, CDR1 ENHRY and CDR2 SYGVKD. This CDR3 comprises 15 residues.

The rearrangement joins TRBV28 to TRBJ2-3; D is unclear. Germline loops: CDR1 MDHEN, CDR2 SYDVKM. V shed 4 bases and J shed 4 bases, with 15 bases lying between them. The CDR3 contains 15 residues. CDR3 coding DNA: TGTGCCAGCAGTTCACTGCTGCTTGCGGCAGATACGCAGTATTTT. It specifies CASSSLLLAADTQYF.

The V call is TRBV14, the J call TRBJ1-1, with D unresolved. V lost 4 bases and J lost 4, with 10 bases in between. The CDR3 runs to 13 residues. Per germline, CDR1 SGHDN and CDR2 FVKESK. CDR3 in amino acids: CASSPGGLTEAFF. As DNA, the CDR3 is TGTGCCAGCAGCCCCGGAGGGCTCACTGAAGCTTTCTTT.

The chain is built from TRBV5-4 and TRBJ2-5, with 7 bases that match TRBD1. With V trimmed by 5 bases and J by 1 base, 8 bases remained unmatched. The germline gives CDR1 SGHNT, CDR2 YYREEE (reference sequence). This CDR3 region has 15 residues. CDR3 bases: TGTGCCAGCAGGATAAACCGGGACAGCCAAGAGACCCAGTACTTC. Residues: CASRINRDSQETQYF.

This chain joins TRBV6-6 and TRBJ1-2, with TRBD1 as a possible D gene (5 bases). The germline V gene encodes CDR1 MNHNY and CDR2 SVGAGI (reference sequence). V was cut by 5 bases and J by 2 bases, with 15 bases left in between. The CDR3 sequence is 15 residues long. CDR3 in amino acids: CASSHVDSLNYGYTF. For the CDR3, the DNA is TGTGCCAGCAGTCACGTTGACAGCTTAAACTATGGCTACACCTTC.